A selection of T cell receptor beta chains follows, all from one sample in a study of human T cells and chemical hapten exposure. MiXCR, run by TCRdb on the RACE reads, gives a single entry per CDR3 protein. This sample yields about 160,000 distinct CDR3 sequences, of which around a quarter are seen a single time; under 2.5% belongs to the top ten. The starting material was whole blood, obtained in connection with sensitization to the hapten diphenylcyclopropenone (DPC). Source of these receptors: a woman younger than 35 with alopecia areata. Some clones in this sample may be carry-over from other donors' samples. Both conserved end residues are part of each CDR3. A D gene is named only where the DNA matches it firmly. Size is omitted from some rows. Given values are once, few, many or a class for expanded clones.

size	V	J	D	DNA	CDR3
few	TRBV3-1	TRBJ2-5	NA	TGTGCCAGCAGCCAAGATCGGGCGGCGATGAGGACCCAAGAGACCCAGTACTTC	CASSQDRAAMRTQETQYF
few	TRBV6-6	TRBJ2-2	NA	TGTGCCAGCTCGGTCTATAGGATACAGGCCGGGGAGCTGTTTTTT	CASSVYRIQAGELFF
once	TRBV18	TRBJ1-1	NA	TGTGCCAGCTCACCAGGCAGGGGTGATATTTACACTGAAGCTTTCTTT	CASSPGRGDIYTEAFF
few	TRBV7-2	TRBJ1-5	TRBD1	TGTGCCAGCAGCTCACGGACAGGGGATCAGCCCCAGCATTTT	CASSSRTGDQPQHF
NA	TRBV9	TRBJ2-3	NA	TGTGCCAGCAGCGCAGCGGTACCGGGGACTCCTAGCACAGATACGCAGTATTTT	CASSAAVPGTPSTDTQYF
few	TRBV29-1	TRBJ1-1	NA	TGCAGCGTTGGACAGGCTGAAGCTTTCTTT	CSVGQAEAFF
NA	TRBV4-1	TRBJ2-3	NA	TGCGCCAGCAGCCAAGATTCTCCCACAGATACGCAGTATTTT	CASSQDSPTDTQYF
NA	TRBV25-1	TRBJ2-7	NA	TGTGCCAGCAGTGGGACGGACAGTCCCTACGAGCAGTACTTC	CASSGTDSPYEQYF
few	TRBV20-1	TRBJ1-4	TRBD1	TGCAGTGCTAGGGCAGGGGGGTATGAAAAACTGTTTTTT	CSARAGGYEKLFF
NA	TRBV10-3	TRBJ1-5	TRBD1	TGTGCCATCAGTGACTCAACAGGGGGCAATCAGCCCCAGCATTTT	CAISDSTGGNQPQHF
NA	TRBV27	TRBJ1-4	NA	TGTGCCAGCAGTCGGACAGCTGGAAATGAAAAACTGTTTTTT	CASSRTAGNEKLFF
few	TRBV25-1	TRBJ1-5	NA	TGTGCCAGCAGTGAATATGTAGGGGATCAGCCCCAGCATTTT	CASSEYVGDQPQHF
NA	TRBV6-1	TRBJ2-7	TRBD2	TGTGCCAGCAGTGTCCGGGAGGGCCCCTACGAGCAGTACTTC	CASSVREGPYEQYF
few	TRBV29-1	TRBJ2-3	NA	TGCAGCGTTGAAATGGGCCCCACAGATACGCAGTATTTT	CSVEMGPTDTQYF
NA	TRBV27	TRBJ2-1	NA	TGTGCCAGCAGTCCGCAAACGGCTAACAATGAGCAGTTCTTC	CASSPQTANNEQFF
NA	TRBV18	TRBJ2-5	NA	TGTGCCAGCTCACCTCCGGGTCTGGAGGAGACCCAGTACTTC	CASSPPGLEETQYF
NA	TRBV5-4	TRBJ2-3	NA	TGTGCCAGCAGCTTACCTAGCAGGGGTTCAGATACGCAGTATTTT	CASSLPSRGSDTQYF
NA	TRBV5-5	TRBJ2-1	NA	TGTGCCAGCAGCGTAGCGTCCAATGAGCAGTTCTTC	CASSVASNEQFF
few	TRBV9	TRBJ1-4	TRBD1	TGTGCCAGCAGCGGACGGACAGGGGGTAATGAAAAACTGTTTTTT	CASSGRTGGNEKLFF
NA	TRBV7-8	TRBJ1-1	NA	TGTGCCAGCAGCTTAGGGGCGGCGGACACTGAAGCTTTCTTT	CASSLGAADTEAFF
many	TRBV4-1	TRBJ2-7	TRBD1	TGCGCCAGCAGCTGGGATTCCGGGACAGGGAAGAACGAGCAGTACTTC	CASSWDSGTGKNEQYF
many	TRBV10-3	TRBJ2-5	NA	TGTGCCATCAGTGAGTCTGAGGAGGACCAAGAGACCCAGTACTTC	CAISESEEDQETQYF
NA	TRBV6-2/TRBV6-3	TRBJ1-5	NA	TGTGCCAGCAGTCCCCCCCCGGGAGGCTTCTATAGCAATCAGCCCCAGCATTTT	CASSPPPGGFYSNQPQHF
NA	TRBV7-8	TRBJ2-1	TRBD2	TGTGCCAGCAGATCGGGGGAGACTAGCGCTTTCGATGAGCAGTTCTTC	CASRSGETSAFDEQFF
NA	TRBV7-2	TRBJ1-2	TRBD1	TGTGCCAGCAGCCCGAGGAGACAGGGGCTTAGGAGCTATGGCTACACCTTC	CASSPRRQGLRSYGYTF
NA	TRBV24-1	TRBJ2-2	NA	TGTGCCACCATGGGACTGACCCCCGGGGAGCTGTTTTTT	CATMGLTPGELFF
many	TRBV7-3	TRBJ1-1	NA	TGTGCCAGCAGCTTATCTCCGGGAGGCACTGAAGCTTTCTTT	CASSLSPGGTEAFF
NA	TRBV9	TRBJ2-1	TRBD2	TGTGCCAGCAGCGAACTAGCGGGGGACTCCTACAATGAGCAGTTCTTC	CASSELAGDSYNEQFF
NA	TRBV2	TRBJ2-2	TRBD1	TGTGCCAGCATGAAGGACCCGACAGGGGCTACCGGGGAGCTGTTTTTT	CASMKDPTGATGELFF
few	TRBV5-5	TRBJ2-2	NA	TGTGCCAGCAGCTTCAGCAGGGCCGGGGAGCTGTTTTTT	CASSFSRAGELFF
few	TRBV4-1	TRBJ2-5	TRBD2	TGCGCCAGCAGCTTCGGACTAGCGGGGATCCAAGAGACCCAGTACTTC	CASSFGLAGIQETQYF
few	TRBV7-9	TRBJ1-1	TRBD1	TGTGCCAGCAGCTCCGGGACAGGGGTAGTGAACACTGAAGCTTTCTTT	CASSSGTGVVNTEAFF
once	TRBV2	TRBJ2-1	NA	TGTGCCAGCATTCGGGGGAGCTCCTACAATGAGCAGTTCTTC	CASIRGSSYNEQFF
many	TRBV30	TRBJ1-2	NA	TGTGCCTGGAGTGTATCGGGGTTCTATGGCTACACCTTC	CAWSVSGFYGYTF
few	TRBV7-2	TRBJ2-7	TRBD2	TGTGCCAGCAGCTTATGGCGGGGGAGCTACGAGCAGTACTTC	CASSLWRGSYEQYF
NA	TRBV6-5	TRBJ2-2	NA	TGTGCCAGCAGTTCACGGATTTCCCACACCGGGGAGCTGTTTTTT	CASSSRISHTGELFF
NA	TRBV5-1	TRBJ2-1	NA	TGCGCCAGCAGCTTGGGACGGAAGACCTACAATGAGCAGTTCTTC	CASSLGRKTYNEQFF
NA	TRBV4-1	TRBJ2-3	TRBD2	TGCGCCAGCAGCCAAGGCGGGGGGATAGATACGCAGTATTTT	CASSQGGGIDTQYF
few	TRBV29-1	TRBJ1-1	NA	TGCAGCGGAAGAGGGGCAAACACTGAAGCTTTCTTT	CSGRGANTEAFF
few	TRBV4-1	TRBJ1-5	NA	TGCGCCAGCAGCCAACCGGGGGGCTTATATCAGCCCCAGCATTTT	CASSQPGGLYQPQHF
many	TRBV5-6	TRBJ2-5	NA	TGTGCCAGCAGCTTATTAGGAGGGGAGACCCAGTACTTC	CASSLLGGETQYF
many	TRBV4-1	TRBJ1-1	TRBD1	TGCGCCAGCAGCCAAGATCCGCCAGGGGGCATCGCTGAAGCTTTCTTT	CASSQDPPGGIAEAFF
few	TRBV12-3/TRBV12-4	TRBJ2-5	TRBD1	TGTGCCAGCAGCGTTGACAGGGGACAGACCCAGTACTTC	CASSVDRGQTQYF
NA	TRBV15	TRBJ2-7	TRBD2	TGTGCCACCAGGGGGGGGGGACCCCTCAGCGGGAGTCGTGAGCAGTACTTC	CATRGGGPLSGSREQYF
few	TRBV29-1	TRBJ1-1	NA	TGCAGCGTCAAGGGACCTAACACTGAAGCTTTCTTT	CSVKGPNTEAFF
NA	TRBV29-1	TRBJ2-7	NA	TGCAGCGTTGTAGGAGCCAACGAGCAGTACTTC	CSVVGANEQYF
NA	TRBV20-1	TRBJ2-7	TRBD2	TGCAGTGCTAGAGCCCCCTGGTCTAGCGGGAGTGGGCAGTACTTC	CSARAPWSSGSGQYF
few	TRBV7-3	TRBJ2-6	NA	TGTGCCAGCAGCCTATTTGGGACTGGGGCCAACGTCCTGACTTTC	CASSLFGTGANVLTF
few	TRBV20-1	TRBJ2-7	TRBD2	TGCAGTGCTAGAGTGGGAGCGGGAGGCTCCTACGAGCAGTACTTC	CSARVGAGGSYEQYF
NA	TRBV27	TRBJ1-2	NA	TGTGCCAGCAGTCCAAGGGGGTATGGCTACACCTTC	CASSPRGYGYTF
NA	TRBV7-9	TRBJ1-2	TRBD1	TGTGCCAGCAGTAAAATGACAGGGGGCAATGGCTACACCTTC	CASSKMTGGNGYTF
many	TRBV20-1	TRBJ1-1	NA	TGCAGTGCTCACAGGGTCCCCGGAAATAGCACTGAAGCTTTCTTT	CSAHRVPGNSTEAFF
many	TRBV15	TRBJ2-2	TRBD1	TGTGCCACCAGCACTTGGACAGGGGGAAGGGGAGAGGAGCTGTTTTTT	CATSTWTGGRGEELFF
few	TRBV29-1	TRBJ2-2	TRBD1	TGCAGCGCCGGGACAGGGACAGCCGGGGAGCTGTTTTTT	CSAGTGTAGELFF
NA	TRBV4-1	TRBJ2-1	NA	TGCGCCAGCAGCCCCCTTTATGGGGGTGAGCAGTTCTTC	CASSPLYGGEQFF